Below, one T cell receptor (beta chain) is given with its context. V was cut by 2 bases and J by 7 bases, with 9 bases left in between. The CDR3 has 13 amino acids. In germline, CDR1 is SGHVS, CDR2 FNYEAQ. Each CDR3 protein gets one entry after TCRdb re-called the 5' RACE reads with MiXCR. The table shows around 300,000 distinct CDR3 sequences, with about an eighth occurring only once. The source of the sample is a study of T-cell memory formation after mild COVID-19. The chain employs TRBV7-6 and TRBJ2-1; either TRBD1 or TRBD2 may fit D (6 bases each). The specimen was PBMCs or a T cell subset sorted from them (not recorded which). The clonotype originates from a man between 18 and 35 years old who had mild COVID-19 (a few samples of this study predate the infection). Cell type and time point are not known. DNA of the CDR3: TGTGCCAGCAGCTTAACGGGGGCGAATGAGCAGTTCTTC. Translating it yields CASSLTGANEQFF.